Listed below are T cell receptor beta chains from one sample, sequenced in a study of T cells after yellow fever vaccination. TCRdb reanalysed the 5' RACE reads using MiXCR and keeps one entry per CDR3 protein. The sample has fewer than 450,000 distinct CDR3 sequences, roughly 8.6% seen once; the top ten hold about 16%. This material consisted of PBMCs, taken 35 to 50 days after the first yellow fever vaccination. Receptor source: a man between 18 and 29 years old who received the YFV17D yellow fever vaccine. The CDR3 runs from the conserved cysteine through the conserved F or W. The D gene is left open where the match is weak. Rows may omit the clone size; those that give it use once, few, many or a size class.

v_call	d_call	j_call	clone_size	cdr3_aa	cdr3_nt
TRBV2	.	TRBJ2-2	.	CASSDRDYTGELFF	TGTGCCAGCAGTGACAGGGATTACACCGGGGAGCTGTTTTTT
TRBV7-9	.	TRBJ2-5	.	CASRSSGIEETQYF	TGTGCCAGCAGATCCTCCGGGATAGAAGAGACCCAGTACTTC
TRBV10-3	TRBD1	TRBJ1-1	.	CAIGWRQGENTEAFF	TGTGCCATCGGGTGGAGACAGGGTGAGAACACTGAAGCTTTCTTT
TRBV4-2	.	TRBJ1-5	few	CASSQDQLQGNQPQHF	TGTGCCAGCAGCCAAGATCAATTACAGGGCAATCAGCCCCAGCATTTT
TRBV4-1	.	TRBJ2-3	few	CASSHFTVEDTQYF	TGCGCCAGCAGCCACTTTACCGTAGAAGATACGCAGTATTTT
TRBV4-3	.	TRBJ1-1	.	CASSRAFDTEAFF	TGCGCCAGCAGCCGAGCATTTGACACTGAAGCTTTCTTT
TRBV11-2	.	TRBJ1-2	.	CASSIPAGGYTF	TGTGCCAGCAGTATACCCGCCGGCGGCTACACCTTC
TRBV14	.	TRBJ2-3	few	CASSQLGESGDTQYF	TGTGCCAGCAGCCAATTGGGTGAGAGCGGAGATACGCAGTATTTT
TRBV7-2	.	TRBJ2-1	.	CASSDMAPVSYNEQFF	TGTGCCAGCAGCGACATGGCGCCTGTGTCCTACAATGAGCAGTTCTTC
TRBV4-1	TRBD2	TRBJ2-5	.	CASSQGLAGGETQYF	TGCGCCAGCAGCCAAGGGCTAGCGGGGGGTGAGACCCAGTACTTC
TRBV7-8	.	TRBJ2-1	.	CASSDPPLGTTHNEQFF	TGTGCCAGCAGCGACCCCCCCCTCGGGACGACCCACAATGAGCAGTTCTTC
TRBV7-9	.	TRBJ1-6	few	CASSGAGRVTLHF	TGTGCCAGCAGTGGGGCAGGCCGGGTCACCCTCCACTTT
TRBV12-3/TRBV12-4	.	TRBJ1-2	few	CASNVARVNYGYTF	TGTGCCAGCAACGTGGCACGTGTGAACTATGGCTACACCTTC
TRBV5-6	.	TRBJ1-2	.	CASSLAGGGLYGYTF	TGTGCCAGCAGCTTGGCCGGGGGAGGACTCTATGGCTACACCTTC
TRBV6-5	TRBD1	TRBJ1-4	.	CASSSPQGSLDEKLFF	TGTGCCAGCAGTTCCCCACAGGGGAGTTTGGATGAAAAACTGTTTTTT
TRBV20-1	.	TRBJ1-1	.	CSVNGLLNTEAFF	TGCAGTGTGAACGGACTATTGAACACTGAAGCTTTCTTT
TRBV4-3	.	TRBJ2-5	.	CASSQDFDSETQYF	TGCGCCAGCAGCCAAGATTTCGATTCAGAGACCCAGTACTTC
TRBV6-1	.	TRBJ2-2	.	CASSGENTGELFF	TGTGCCAGCAGTGGAGAGAACACCGGGGAGCTGTTTTTT
TRBV18	.	TRBJ2-3	many	CASSPSSTDTQYF	TGTGCCAGCTCACCTTCGAGCACAGATACGCAGTATTTT
TRBV5-1	.	TRBJ2-2	many	CASSPARATNTGELFF	TGCGCCAGCAGCCCTGCCCGGGCCACGAACACCGGGGAGCTGTTTTTT
TRBV18	.	TRBJ2-5	few	CASSPSRGPAQTQYF	TGTGCCAGCTCACCATCGCGGGGGCCGGCACAGACCCAGTACTTC
TRBV12-5	.	TRBJ1-2	.	CASGFGVGYGYTF	TGTGCTAGTGGTTTTGGTGTCGGCTATGGCTACACCTTC
TRBV12-3/TRBV12-4	.	TRBJ2-3	few	CASTLGPVTQYF	TGTGCCAGCACCCTAGGTCCAGTAACGCAGTATTTT
TRBV4-3	.	TRBJ2-1	many	CASSQESRAWEQFF	TGCGCCAGCAGCCAAGAGAGCAGGGCCTGGGAGCAGTTCTTC
TRBV5-1	TRBD1	TRBJ2-1	few	CASSLGDRVVYNEQFF	TGCGCCAGCAGCTTAGGGGACAGGGTGGTCTACAATGAGCAGTTCTTC
TRBV12-3/TRBV12-4	.	TRBJ1-6	many	CASSGTGNSPLHF	TGTGCCAGCAGTGGTACAGGAAATTCACCCCTCCACTTT
TRBV6-2/TRBV6-3	TRBD2	TRBJ2-3	.	CASSYSTLAGDTDTQYF	TGTGCCAGCAGTTACTCGACGCTAGCGGGGGATACAGATACGCAGTATTTT
TRBV7-9	.	TRBJ2-5	few	CASSFFGGVQETQYF	TGTGCCAGCAGCTTTTTTGGCGGGGTCCAAGAGACCCAGTACTTC
TRBV5-1	.	TRBJ2-3	few	CASSSRADHTDTQYF	TGCGCCAGCAGCTCTAGAGCAGACCACACAGATACGCAGTATTTT
TRBV7-9	TRBD2	TRBJ2-5	few	CASSKRGTYQETQYF	TGTGCCAGCAGCAAGCGGGGGACGTACCAAGAGACCCAGTACTTC
TRBV6-5	.	TRBJ2-5	many	CASSSPGAKETQYF	TGTGCCAGCAGTTCTCCGGGAGCAAAAGAGACCCAGTACTTC
TRBV5-1	.	TRBJ2-3	few	CASSYQELDTQYF	TGCGCCAGCAGCTATCAAGAGTTAGATACGCAGTATTTT
TRBV30	.	TRBJ2-5	few	CAWNGGIETQYF	TGTGCCTGGAACGGGGGAATAGAGACCCAGTACTTC
TRBV6-1	.	TRBJ1-5	.	CASSDRSRNQPQHF	TGTGCCAGCAGCGACAGGTCCCGCAATCAGCCCCAGCATTTT
TRBV4-3	.	TRBJ2-1	few	CASSQGGWQNEQFF	TGCGCCAGCAGCCAAGGGGGATGGCAAAATGAGCAGTTCTTC
TRBV5-4	.	TRBJ2-3	few	CAGGLRTDTQYF	TGTGCCGGAGGGCTGAGGACAGATACGCAGTATTTT
TRBV15	.	TRBJ2-1	few	CATNPGIYNEQFF	TGTGCCACCAACCCAGGTATTTACAATGAGCAGTTCTTC
TRBV2	.	TRBJ2-7	.	CASSVEGFSEQYF	TGTGCCAGCAGTGTTGAAGGTTTTTCCGAGCAGTACTTC
TRBV9	.	TRBJ2-7	few	CASSVAWDQEQYF	TGTGCCAGCAGCGTAGCGTGGGACCAGGAGCAGTACTTC
TRBV19	.	TRBJ2-5	few	CASSGAPASETQYF	TGTGCCAGTAGTGGGGCACCGGCATCGGAGACCCAGTACTTC
TRBV20-1	TRBD1	TRBJ1-2	few	CSARGTGDGYTF	TGCAGTGCTAGGGGGACAGGGGATGGCTACACCTTC
TRBV5-1	.	TRBJ1-1	few	CASSGQDGTEAFF	TGCGCCAGCAGCGGTCAGGATGGGACTGAAGCTTTCTTT
TRBV5-4	TRBD2	TRBJ2-7	many	CASSFGGADYEQYF	TGTGCCAGCAGCTTCGGGGGGGCGGACTACGAGCAGTACTTC
TRBV7-2	.	TRBJ2-7	.	CASSLKRFRMDEQYF	TGTGCCAGCAGCTTGAAGCGGTTCCGGATGGACGAGCAGTACTTC
TRBV18	.	TRBJ1-2	.	CASSPQRDGHGYTF	TGTGCCAGCTCACCACAAAGAGACGGCCATGGCTACACCTTC
TRBV7-9	TRBD1	TRBJ1-2	.	CASSYGTVRIISYTF	TGTGCCAGCAGCTACGGGACAGTGAGGATAATAAGCTACACCTTC
TRBV5-1	TRBD1	TRBJ1-1	.	CASYHGGGAGGFHTEAFF	TGCGCCAGCTACCACGGAGGGGGCGCAGGGGGGTTTCACACTGAAGCTTTCTTT
TRBV6-1	TRBD1	TRBJ2-3	.	CASSERPGTGFTDTQYF	TGTGCCAGCAGCGAGCGGCCAGGGACAGGGTTCACAGATACGCAGTATTTT
TRBV20-1	.	TRBJ2-4	few	CSARGSENIQYF	TGCAGTGCCAGAGGATCGGAAAACATTCAGTACTTC
TRBV7-2	.	TRBJ2-3	few	CASILRAGGDTDTQYF	TGTGCCAGCATCCTCAGGGCGGGCGGGGACACAGATACGCAGTATTTT
TRBV7-2	TRBD2	TRBJ2-3	.	CASSLGAGGFTDTQYF	TGTGCCAGCAGCTTAGGGGCGGGGGGGTTCACAGATACGCAGTATTTT